The entry that follows covers one TCR beta chain sequence. The data were taken from a study of blood T cell repertoires in COVID-19. Background on the study: Sites in the United States, Italy and Spain provided acute and convalescent COVID-19 samples. T cells, B-cell-depleted T cells, or PBMCs supplied cDNA or gDNA.

Germline-derived CDR1 and CDR2 are LNHDA and SQIVND (reference sequence). The CDR3 sequence is 13 residues long. Trimming removed 3 bases from V and 7 bases from J, with 12 bases in between. Method: immunoSEQ multiplex PCR; TCRdb's copy keeps in-frame clones and lacks some. The sample holds a few hundred thousand clones, roughly 86% seen once. Seattle-derived patients entered the study during active infection and were followed longitudinally. The sequenced material came from peripheral blood. This receptor was taken from a woman aged 55-70 years with COVID-19, enrolled during active disease. The rearrangement links TRBV19 to TRBJ2-5, with D possibly TRBD1 on 5 matching bases. The CDR3 coding sequence is TGTGCCAGTAGTATCGAGGAAAGGGGGACCCAGTACTTC. Translating gives CASSIEERGTQYF.